This TCR beta chain stems from a study of blood T cells in healthy people across ages. A word on this clonotype: Its target is unknown.

Primers used in a second PCR of about 6 to 11 cycles were a sample-barcoded 5' primer and a J-beta primer mix. All samples yielded 3 million or more CDR3-containing paired-end reads. One entry per CDR3 protein, called by TCRdb with MiXCR from the 5' RACE reads. Here the sample spans about 600,000 distinct CDR3 sequences, more than 45% being singletons. Findings and caveats of the study: A roughly linear fall in TCR beta diversity per million T cells was seen with increasing age.

The CDR3 length is 11 residues. V was clipped by 7 bases and J by 4 bases, with 11 bases between them. From germline, CDR1 is DFQATT and CDR2 SNEGSKA (reference sequence). Every donor gave about 9 milliliters of peripheral blood. This sequence originates from an elderly man in good health. Input material: blood. The chain carries TRBV20-1 and TRBJ2-7; TRBD2 might be the D (5 bases). The CDR3 coding sequence is TGCAGTGTTGGGAGTACTTACGAGCAGTACTTC. Protein sequence: CSVGSTYEQYF.